One sample yielded the 25 T cell receptor beta chains listed below, sequenced in a study of a mutant IDH1 vaccine in newly diagnosed glioma. Documented time point: week 35, safety follow-up. In the vaccine, a single dose held 300 ug of the mutant IDH1 20-mer peptide, along with topical imiquimod. Profiling relied on immunoSEQ multiplex PCR, and the TCRdb table lists in-frame clones only, not all of them. The table lists more than 60,000 clones, 74% of them singletons. These receptors' antigens are unknown. Sequenced material: PBMCs, taken from a glioma patient whose treatment included an IDH1 peptide vaccine. These receptors were obtained from a man aged 45-65 years with glioma.

This clone was detected only a few times. This chain uses TRBV30 with TRBJ1-1; weak D call: TRBD1 (5 bases). The CDR3 totals 13 residues. Germline values: CDR1 GTSNPN, CDR2 SVGIG (reference sequence). The V end was cut by 7 bases, the J end by 12 bases, with 24 bases between. The CDR3 here is CAFLVDTTDKTFF. CDR3 in DNA: TGTGCCTTTCTTGTGGACACCACGGATAAAACTTTCTTT. Complete variable domain (other parts from reference TRBV30 and TRBJ1-1): SQTIHQWPATLVQPVGSPLSLECTVEGTSNPNLYWYRQAAGRGLQLLFYSVGIGQISSEVPQNLSASRPQDRQFILSSKKLLLSDSGFYLCAFLVDTTDKTFFGQGTRLTVV.

The DNA of the CDR3 is TGTGCCAGCCGCTACACAGATACGCAGTATTTT. It encodes CASRYTDTQYF. The rearrangement links TRBV27 to TRBJ2-3; D is undetermined. Germline loops: CDR1 MNHEY, CDR2 SMNVEV (reference sequence). With 8 bases removed from V and 2 bases from J, the gap between germline ends came to 5 bases. This CDR3 comprises 11 residues.

CDR3 loop: CASSVGGLAGGQETQYF. Written as DNA, the CDR3 is TGTGCCAGCAGCGTAGGGGGACTAGCGGGGGGGCAAGAGACCCAGTACTTC. The V gene is TRBV9, the J gene TRBJ2-5, with 16 bases identical to TRBD2. This CDR3 contains 17 residues. The germline gives CDR1 SGDLS, CDR2 YYNGEE. J gave up 2 bases and V 0 bases, and 1 base lay outside the gene matches.

The rearrangement links TRBV5-4 to TRBJ2-7; D might be TRBD2 (5 bases). Germline V CDR1 and CDR2: SGHNT, YYREEE (reference sequence). Trimming removed 4 bases at V and 2 bases at J, with 10 bases between. This CDR3 has 13 residues. The CDR3 reads CASSRTGTYEQYF. Written as DNA, the CDR3 is TGTGCCAGCAGCAGGACTGGGACCTACGAGCAGTACTTC.

The V and J genes are TRBV11-2 and TRBJ1-2; 8 bases map to TRBD1. The J segment lost 7 bases and the V segment lost 3 bases, leaving 10 bases of the junction unmatched. Looked up from germline, CDR1 is SGHAT and CDR2 is FQNNGV. The CDR3 totals 15 residues. CDR3 sequence reads: CASSFGQGQLGGYTF. The CDR3 region has the DNA TGTGCCAGCAGCTTCGGACAGGGACAACTGGGTGGCTACACCTTC.

This clone was seen just once. This chain joins TRBV11-3 and TRBJ1-1, with unresolved D. V was trimmed by 2 bases and J by 2 bases, leaving 6 bases between them. The CDR3 length is 13 residues. Germline V gene data show CDR1 as SGHNT and CDR2 as YENEEA. CDR3 residues: CASSLKGNTEAFF. The DNA of the CDR3 is TGTGCCAGCAGCTTAAAGGGTAACACTGAAGCTTTCTTT.

The V gene is TRBV13, the J gene TRBJ1-6; D possibly corresponds to TRBD1 (5 bases). Per the germline V gene, CDR1 is PRHDT and CDR2 is FYEKMQ (reference sequence). The CDR3 spans 14 residues. Between the trimmed V and J ends, which lost 0 bases and 11 bases, there was a span of 11 bases. CDR3 coding DNA: TGTGCCAGCAGCTTAGGAGGGGCTCGTGCACCCCTCCACTTT. As protein: CASSLGGARAPLHF.

The gene calls are TRBV29-1 and TRBJ2-7, with TRBD1 identical over 7 bases. After removal of 5 bases from V and 3 bases from J, the junction contained 7 bases not matched to a gene. The V gene's germline CDR1 is SQVTM and CDR2 ANQGSEA. CDR3 size: 13 residues. CDR3 bases: TGCAGCGTTAAACAAACAGGGGACTACGAGCAGTACTTC. This codes for CSVKQTGDYEQYF.

This clone came up a few times. The CDR3 sequence: CASRDLDSSSYEQYF. The CDR3 DNA reads TGCGCCAGCAGGGATCTGGACAGTAGCTCCTACGAGCAGTACTTC. The chain recombines TRBV5-1 with TRBJ2-7; a possible D gene is TRBD1 (6 bases). The germline V gene encodes CDR1 SGHRS and CDR2 YFSETQ. Trimming took off 5 bases at V and 0 bases at J, with 15 bases between the two ends. The length of the CDR3 is 15 residues.

The chain is built from TRBV5-4 and TRBJ1-1; 7 bases line up with TRBD1. V shed 2 bases and J 3 bases; nucleotides not matched to a gene: 4. The CDR3 consists of 14 residues. Germline V gene data show CDR1 as SGHNT and CDR2 as YYREEE (reference sequence). The DNA of the CDR3 is TGTGCCAGCAGCTTTGCGACAGGGCACACTGAAGCTTTCTTT. Amino acid sequence: CASSFATGHTEAFF.

The chain combines TRBV5-6 with TRBJ1-4; D remains ambiguous. CDR1 and CDR2 (germline): SGHDT, YYEEEE. V was cut by 2 bases and J by 0 bases, with 17 bases left in between. The CDR3 sequence is 18 residues long. The CDR3 DNA follows: TGTGCCAGCAGCTTTGGGGTGTTTTCGGCTGCAACTAATGAAAAACTGTTTTTT. It specifies CASSFGVFSAATNEKLFF.

This clone was counted only a few times. The DNA for the CDR3 is TGTGCCAGCAGTAAAGGACAGGAAGGATCACCCCTCCACTTT. It translates to CASSKGQEGSPLHF. The chain recombines TRBV6-1 with TRBJ1-6; the match to TRBD1 covers 7 bases. The trim removed 5 bases at V and 10 bases at J, leaving 8 bases unmatched. CDR3 length equals 14 residues. Germline values: CDR1 MNHNS, CDR2 SASEGT.

The V and J genes are TRBV6-1 and TRBJ2-7; tentative D call: TRBD1 (7 bases). The V gene's germline CDR1 is MNHNS and CDR2 SASEGT. V was trimmed by 4 bases and J by 3 bases, leaving 13 bases between them. The CDR3 loop spans 14 amino acids. The CDR3 DNA reads TGTGCCAGCAGTGGGGGGGCAGGGGGCTACGAGCAGTACTTC. The encoded protein is CASSGGAGGYEQYF.

The chain has TRBV5-6 and TRBJ2-5; D not certain. Looked up from germline, CDR1 is SGHDT and CDR2 is YYEEEE. V was shortened by 4 bases and J by 0 bases, with 16 bases between the two germline ends. The CDR3 spans 16 residues. The CDR3 bases are TGTGCCAGCAGCCCGAGGTCCGGCAGTTACCAAGAGACCCAGTACTTC. The encoded protein is CASSPRSGSYQETQYF.

This rearrangement joins TRBV5-1 to TRBJ2-7; TRBD1 matches 9 bases. V dropped 3 bases and J dropped 3; count of bases not matched to a gene: 4. CDR3 size: 14 residues. Germline lookup yields CDR1 SGHRS and CDR2 YFSETQ. In DNA, the CDR3 is TGCGCCAGCAGCTCTGGGACAGGGAGCTACGAGCAGTACTTC. It specifies CASSSGTGSYEQYF.

This clone was recorded a few times. The genes are TRBV5-4 and TRBJ2-7; D is perhaps TRBD1 (5 bases). CDR1 is SGHNT and CDR2 is YYREEE in the germline V gene (reference sequence). The CDR3 loop spans 13 amino acids. Trimming shortened V by 5 bases and J by 5 bases, and 14 bases separated the two germline ends. The CDR3 reads CASSPSGSDEQYF. As DNA, the CDR3 is TGTGCCAGCAGTCCCTCAGGGTCTGACGAGCAGTACTTC. Variable domain in full (rest from reference TRBV5-4 and TRBJ2-7): ETGVTQSPTHLIKTRGQQVTLRCSSQSGHNTVSWYQQALGQGPQFIFQYYREEENGRGNFPPRFSGLQFPNYSSELNVNALELDDSALYLCASSPSGSDEQYFGPGTRLTVT.

The rearrangement links TRBV6-4 to TRBJ2-1; D is unclear. The length of the CDR3 is 14 residues. Trimming pared 3 bases from V and 6 bases from J, leaving 12 bases between. CDR1 is MRHNA, CDR2 SNTAGT, per germline. CDR3 residues: CASSEGTSGNEQFF. CDR3 DNA sequence: TGTGCCAGCAGTGAGGGAACTTCGGGCAATGAGCAGTTCTTC.

This clone was recorded many times. The chain couples TRBV7-9 to TRBJ1-5; possible D gene TRBD1, 6 bases. The V end lost 5 bases, the J end lost 0 bases, and 11 bases lay between the germline ends. CDR1 and CDR2 (germline): SEHNR, FQNEAQ (reference sequence). This CDR3 comprises 15 residues. This CDR3 reads CASSRTGSSNQPQHF. CDR3 bases: TGTGCCAGCAGCCGAACAGGGTCTAGCAATCAGCCCCAGCATTTT.

The V gene is TRBV7-2, the J gene TRBJ2-1, with D perhaps matching TRBD1 (6 bases). There are 14 residues in the CDR3. Germline V gene lookup returns CDR1 SGHTA and CDR2 FQGNSA. Trimming took off 8 bases at V and 4 bases at J, with 15 bases between the two ends. The CDR3, as DNA: TGTGCCAGCTCCGGGACATCTGGATACAATGAGCAGTTCTTC. Residues: CASSGTSGYNEQFF.

The rearrangement joins TRBV5-6 to TRBJ2-3; D is possibly TRBD1 (6 bases). The CDR3 has 14 residues. V dropped 0 bases and J dropped 6 bases, with 11 bases sitting between them. Germline V gene data show CDR1 as SGHDT and CDR2 as YYEEEE. The chain's CDR3 is CASSLATRGDTQYF. For the CDR3, the DNA is TGTGCCAGCAGCTTGGCTACTAGGGGGGATACGCAGTATTTT. Full variable domain (remainder filled in from reference TRBV5-6 and TRBJ2-3): DAGVTQSPTHLIKTRGQQVTLRCSPKSGHDTVSWYQQALGQGPQFIFQYYEEEERQRGNFPDRFSGHQFPNYSSELNVNALLLGDSALYLCASSLATRGDTQYFGPGTRLTVL.

V gene TRBV15 combines with J gene TRBJ1-5; the match to TRBD1 covers 9 bases. The CDR3 is 15 residues long. Germline trimming cut 9 bases from V and 4 bases from J; bases unmatched to any gene: 10. Germline CDR1 and CDR2: LNHNV and YYDKDF (reference sequence). The CDR3 region has the DNA TGTGCCACGGACGTCGGGACAGGGATAAATCAGCCCCAGCATTTT. Its protein product is CATDVGTGINQPQHF.

This clone has ten or more counts. J is TRBJ2-7 and V is TRBV2; no reliable D call. Trimming removed 6 bases at V and 1 base at J, with 10 bases between. From germline, CDR1 is SNHLY and CDR2 FYNNEI. CDR3 length: 13 amino acids. CDR3 amino acids: CASSSGRSYEQYF. The CDR3 DNA sequence: TGTGCCAGCAGCTCGGGTCGGTCCTACGAGCAGTACTTC. Based on the CDR3 plus reference TRBV2 and TRBJ2-7, the full variable domain is EPEVTQTPSHQVTQMGQEVILRCVPISNHLYFYWYRQILGQKVEFLVSFYNNEISEKSEIFDDQFSVERPDGSNFTLKIRSTKLEDSAMYFCASSSGRSYEQYFGPGTRLTVT.

The chain uses TRBV2 and TRBJ1-3; no firm D call. The CDR3 is made up of 15 amino acids. Trimming took off 6 bases at V and 0 bases at J, with 12 bases between the two ends. The germline CDR1 and CDR2 sequences are SNHLY and FYNNEI. CDR3: CASRDPRGSGNTIYF. The CDR3 coding sequence is TGTGCCAGCAGGGACCCCCGCGGCTCTGGAAACACCATATATTTT.

This rearrangement joins TRBV10-2 to TRBJ1-5; D uncertain. V was clipped by 4 bases and J by 7 bases, with 8 bases between them. This CDR3 comprises 12 residues. Germline V gene data show CDR1 as WSHSY and CDR2 as SAAADI. The CDR3 loop is CASSVYSQPQHF. The CDR3 coding sequence is TGCGCCAGCAGTGTGTACAGCCAGCCCCAGCATTTT.

The J gene is TRBJ2-2, the V gene TRBV7-9; D ambiguous. Germline assignment: CDR1 SEHNR and CDR2 FQNEAQ (reference sequence). The CDR3 has 12 amino acids. V lost 5 bases and J lost 4, with 5 bases in between. The CDR3 bases are TGTGCCAGCAGCAGCTTCACCGGGGAGCTGTTTTTT. This sequence encodes CASSSFTGELFF.